The sequence of this TCR beta chain was determined in a study of cytomegalovirus exposure and HLA in healthy donors. The study's findings and limits: In a later analysis, HLA-associated TCR beta chains were more clonally expanded than equally common others. CMV serostatus was the sole immune exposure information available. Investigators reported some 150 TCR beta chains as tied to cytomegalovirus. Follow-up analysis later connected one missense variant in DCLRE1C with trimming of TCR beta V- and J-genes.

On this clone: Its antigen is still unknown. Distinct nucleotide sequences in the sample also encode this CDR3.

The V gene's germline CDR1 is LNHDA and CDR2 SQIVND (reference sequence). V lost 5 bases and J lost 4, with 17 bases in between. CDR3 length: 15 residues. The PCR used 60 Vbeta and 13 Jbeta primers. Sequencing was performed with immunoSEQ multiplex PCR; in TCRdb, only in-frame clones are kept and a portion is missing. This table has about 160,000 clones, more than 80% appearing once. The material sequenced was PBMCs. The sequence came from a male donor in good health and CMV-seronegative. The chain uses TRBV19 and TRBJ1-2, with D perhaps matching TRBD1 (6 bases). CDR3 sequence reads: CASSLAGEGIYGYTF. The CDR3 DNA is TGTGCCAGTAGTCTCGCAGGGGAGGGTATCTATGGCTACACCTTC. The full variable domain, with the rest looked up from reference TRBV19 and TRBJ1-2, is DGGITQSPKYLFRKEGQNVTLSCEQNLNHDAMYWYRQDPGQGLRLIYYSQIVNDFQKGDIAEGYSVSREKKESFPLTVTSAQKNPTAFYLCASSLAGEGIYGYTFGSGTRLTVV.